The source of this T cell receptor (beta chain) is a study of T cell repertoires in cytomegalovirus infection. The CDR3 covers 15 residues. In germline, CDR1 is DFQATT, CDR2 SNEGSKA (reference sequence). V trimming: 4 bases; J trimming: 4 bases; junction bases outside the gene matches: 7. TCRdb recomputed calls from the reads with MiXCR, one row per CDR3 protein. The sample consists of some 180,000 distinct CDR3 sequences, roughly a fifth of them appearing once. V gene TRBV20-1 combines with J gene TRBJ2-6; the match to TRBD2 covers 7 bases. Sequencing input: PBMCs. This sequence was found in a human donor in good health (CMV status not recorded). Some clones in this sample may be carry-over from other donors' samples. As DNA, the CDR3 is TGCAGTGCTACGGCGGGAGTGACGGGGGCCAACGTCCTGACTTTC. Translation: CSATAGVTGANVLTF.